Below are 8 T cell receptor beta chains sequenced from a single sample in a study of cytomegalovirus exposure and HLA in healthy donors. Data came from immunoSEQ multiplex PCR; TCRdb stores just in-frame clones and leaves some out. This table has roughly 120,000 clones, roughly 90% appearing once. Sequencing input: PBMCs. The receptors were sampled from a woman between 18 and 29 years old in good health and CMV-seropositive.

This chain links TRBV7-6 with TRBJ1-2, with D tentatively TRBD1 (5 bases). The V and J ends lost 4 bases and 7 bases respectively, with 22 bases between them. Germline CDR1 reads SGHVS; CDR2 reads FNYEAQ. The CDR3 is 16 residues long. The chain's CDR3 is CASSSPESGLRGGYTF. The CDR3 bases are TGTGCCAGCAGCTCCCCGGAATCGGGACTAAGAGGTGGCTACACCTTC.

The chain carries TRBV4-2 and TRBJ2-5; TRBD2 aligns across 8 bases. V lost 5 bases and J lost 5; bases outside the gene matches: 25. Germline lookup yields CDR1 LGHNA and CDR2 YNFKEQ. The CDR3 runs to 20 residues. The CDR3 spells CASSDQPGGGLADIRETQYF. In DNA, the CDR3 is TGTGCCAGCAGCGACCAACCTGGGGGAGGACTAGCTGACATCAGGGAGACCCAGTACTTC.

This sequence joins TRBV4-1 and TRBJ2-5; TRBD2 matches at 11 bases. Germline CDR1 is MGHRA and CDR2 is YSYEKL. CDR3 length: 15 amino acids. The V segment lost 4 bases and the J segment 5 bases; nucleotides outside the gene matches: 6. The CDR3 DNA sequence: TGCGCCAGCAGCCCGACTAGCGGGGCACGGGAGACCCAGTACTTC. It translates to CASSPTSGARETQYF.

J is TRBJ2-1 and V is TRBV5-1, with 8 bases aligning to TRBD1. CDR1 is SGHRS and CDR2 is YFSETQ in the germline V gene. The CDR3 is 20 residues long. The J segment lost 0 bases and the V segment lost 1 base, leaving 15 bases of the junction unmatched. This chain's CDR3 is CASSLRRGGQGWGSYNEQFF. The CDR3 DNA sequence: TGCGCCAGCAGCTTGCGTAGGGGAGGACAGGGTTGGGGCTCCTACAATGAGCAGTTCTTC.

This rearrangement joins TRBV10-3 to TRBJ2-5; 7 nucleotides align to TRBD1. The J segment lost 2 bases and the V segment lost 6 bases, leaving 6 bases of the junction unmatched. The germline gives CDR1 ENHRY, CDR2 SYGVKD. The CDR3 contains 14 residues. DNA for the CDR3: TGTGCCATCAGCACCGGGACAGCTCAAGAGACCCAGTACTTC. Protein sequence: CAISTGTAQETQYF.

The chain links TRBV9 to TRBJ2-5; 7 bases align to TRBD1. Germline lookup yields CDR1 SGDLS and CDR2 YYNGEE. There are 16 residues in the CDR3. V shed 4 bases, J shed 5 bases, and the junction held 14 bases outside the gene matches. The CDR3 bases are TGTGCCAGCAGCCCGCCCCCCACAGGGGTGGGCGAGACCCAGTACTTC. Amino acids: CASSPPPTGVGETQYF.

In DNA, the CDR3 is TGTGCCAGCAGCGACAGTCCCTACGAGCAGTACTTC. Protein sequence: CASSDSPYEQYF. V is TRBV5-6 and J is TRBJ2-7; tentatively, D is TRBD1 (5 bases). CDR3 size: 12 residues. V was trimmed by 4 bases and J by 2 bases, leaving 7 bases between them. Germline V gene sequence: CDR1 SGHDT, CDR2 YYEEEE.

The genes are TRBV7-2 and TRBJ1-1; 7 nucleotides line up with TRBD1. CDR3 length: 11 residues. V dropped 2 bases and J dropped 10; count of bases not matched to a gene: 1. Germline assignment: CDR1 SGHTA and CDR2 FQGNSA. This chain's CDR3 is CASSLTGVAFF. In nucleotides, the CDR3 is TGTGCCAGCAGCTTAACAGGGGTAGCTTTCTTT.